This TCR beta chain was identified during a study of cytomegalovirus exposure and HLA in healthy donors. Trimming left V 3 bases short and J 2 bases short, with 7 bases between. The CDR3 runs 13 residues. Germline lookup yields CDR1 KGHSH and CDR2 LQKENI. This table comes from immunoSEQ multiplex PCR, and its TCRdb copy is limited to in-frame clones, with some not included. The sample shows about 140,000 clones, almost 85% of them seen only once. This sequence joins TRBV18 and TRBJ2-5; D uncertain. This TCR was sampled from a woman aged 25-40 years in good health and CMV-seronegative. Sequencing input: PBMCs. CDR3 residues: CASSPGRQETQYF. DNA for the CDR3: TGTGCCAGCTCACCGGGCAGACAAGAGACCCAGTACTTC.